The entry that follows covers one T cell receptor beta chain sequence. No cognate antigen has been identified for it. No much larger clonotype is one base removed from it; base qualities were not supplied. In Seattle, one collaborating source enrolled patients while the infection was active and tracked those patients longitudinally over the course of disease. Whole blood was collected in K2EDTA tubes by collaborating institutions according to the institutions' own protocols. For TCRbeta analysis, collaborators shipped samples in one of three forms: frozen whole blood, isolated PBMCs, or DNA extracted from either of those sample types. The data were obtained in a study of blood T cell repertoires in COVID-19 (dated by TCRdb to between 2020 and 2021). Notes on the research overall: Samples covering the acute and convalescent phases of COVID-19 were provided by collaborators in the United States, Italy and Spain. Where available, HLA class I and class II types were obtained from metadata supplied by the sample provider rather than from assay-based typing. Sample metadata almost always included a de-identified subject ID, COVID-19 status, age in years and sex. The samples were drawn from the first 160 participants of the ongoing ImmuneRACE study and from 1,254 subjects provided by 6 global collaborators. The prospective study material was composed of cDNA or gDNA derived from T cells, B-cell-depleted T cells, or PBMCs. A freely available public database, intended as a resource for researchers studying the immune response to SARS-CoV-2, is where the repertoires were released. Deeply sampled blood TCRbeta repertoires from subjects exposed to, actively infected with, or recovered from COVID-19 were included in the dataset.

Summary of the overall study and its limitations: The quantity of clinical and demographic metadata differed by source and by participant and was supplied without curation.

TCRbeta CDR3 regions were amplified from genomic DNA by means of the immunoSEQ Assay, a bias-controlled multiplex PCR. The original pipeline was this. The number of nucleated cells in each sample was estimated from the amplification of reference gene primers within the assay. To quantify the absolute abundance of each unique TCRbeta CDR3 rearrangement, sequence reads were collapsed and filtered. Productive Simpson clonality was computed per sample as the square root of Simpson's diversity index over productive rearrangements. TCRdb limited this immuneACCESS table to in-frame rearrangements with V and J called. A share of clones is missing; checked studies link under half to unresolved V genes, and the rest is unexplained. That table furnishes V, J and clone size, whereas the DNA furnished D and trimming. This sample gives about 230,000 clones in total; just over 85% of them show up just once. The leading ten clones occupy about 9.9% of the sample.

The CDR3 has 15 amino acids, counting the end cysteine and phenylalanine. Only the CDR3 portion is preserved as DNA: 45 bases, with reading frame beginning at the first base. The trim is 4 bases for V and 2 bases for J, with a gap of 12 bases between the germline ends. According to the germline V gene, CDR1 reads SGHVS and CDR2 reads FNYEAQ. Rearrangement joined TRBV7-6 to TRBJ1-5, and possibly TRBD1, on 6 matching bases. The TCR comes from a man between 45 and 60 years old with COVID-19, enrolled during active disease. Sequenced sample: peripheral blood. The base sequence is TGTGCCAGCAGCTCAACCGCAGGGGGCAATCAGCCCCAGCATTTT. The resulting protein is CASSSTAGGNQPQHF.